This TCR beta chain comes out of a study of shared clonotypes between healthy human individuals. About this clone: Its cognate antigen is unknown.

Study-level results: A limitation of the genetic and exposure-history diversity represented arose from few donors.

Profiled with immunoSEQ multiplex PCR; TCRdb holds only in-frame clones, not every one. The data hold roughly 2.2 million clones, with 85% to 95% observed a single time. The receptor was isolated from a man aged 18 to 29 in good health. Some clones in this sample may be carry-over from other donors' samples. Material: naive CD4+ T cells from PBMCs. Subset of the sample: CD45RA+ positively selected.

CDR3 nucleotides: TGTGCCTGGAGTGTATCCAGGACTGACCTTAATCAGCCCCAGCATTTT. Translated, it gives CAWSVSRTDLNQPQHF. V and J are TRBV30 and TRBJ1-5, with D uncertain. V shed 0 bases and J shed 4 bases, with 16 bases lying between them. The CDR3 loop spans 16 amino acids. Looked up from germline, CDR1 is GTSNPN and CDR2 is SVGIG (reference sequence).